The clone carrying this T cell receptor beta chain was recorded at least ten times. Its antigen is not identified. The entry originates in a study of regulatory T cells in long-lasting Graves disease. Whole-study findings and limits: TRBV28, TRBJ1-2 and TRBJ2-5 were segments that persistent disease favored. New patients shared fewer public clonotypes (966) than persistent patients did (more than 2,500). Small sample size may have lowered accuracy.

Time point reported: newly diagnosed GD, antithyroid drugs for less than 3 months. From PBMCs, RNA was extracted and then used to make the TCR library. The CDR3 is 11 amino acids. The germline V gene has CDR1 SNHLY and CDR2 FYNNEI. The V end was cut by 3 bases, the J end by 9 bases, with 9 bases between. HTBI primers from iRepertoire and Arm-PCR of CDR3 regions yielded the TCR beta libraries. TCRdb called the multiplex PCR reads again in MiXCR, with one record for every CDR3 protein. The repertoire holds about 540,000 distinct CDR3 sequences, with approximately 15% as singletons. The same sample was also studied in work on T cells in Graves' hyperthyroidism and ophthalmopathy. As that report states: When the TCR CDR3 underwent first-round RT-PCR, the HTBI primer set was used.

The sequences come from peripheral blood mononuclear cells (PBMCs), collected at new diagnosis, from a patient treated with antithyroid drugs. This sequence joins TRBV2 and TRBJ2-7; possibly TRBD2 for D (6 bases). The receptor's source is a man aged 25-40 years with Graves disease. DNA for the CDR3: TGTGCCAGCAGTGAGACTAGTCTGCAGTACTTC. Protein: CASSETSLQYF.